The 22 T cell receptor beta chains below were found in one sample sequenced in a study of shared clonotypes between healthy human individuals. Profiled with immunoSEQ multiplex PCR; TCRdb holds only in-frame clones, not every one. This table has some 2,000,000 clones, roughly 94% appearing once. CD45RO-negative CD8 cells positively selected for CCR7 made up the naive population, which excluded terminally differentiated effector memory CD45RA+ cells. The sequenced material came from naive CD8+ T cells sorted from blood. Receptors originate from a man aged 18 to 35 in good health.

The chain has TRBV29-1 and TRBJ2-3; D gene uncertain. CDR3 length: 13 amino acids. Germline V gene lookup returns CDR1 SQVTM and CDR2 ANQGSEA. V lost 7 bases and J lost 2, with 13 bases in between. The CDR3 sequence: CSADGELTDTQYF. The CDR3 DNA reads TGCAGCGCCGATGGTGAGCTCACAGATACGCAGTATTTT.

This clone was counted once. V is TRBV7-9 and J is TRBJ2-1, with TRBD2 identical over 14 bases. This CDR3 has 15 residues. Germline V lookup: CDR1 SEHNR, CDR2 FQNEAQ (reference sequence). V gave up 2 bases and J gave up 10 bases; unmatched junction bases: 4. The CDR3 reads CASSLPGLAGVEQFF. DNA of the CDR3: TGTGCCAGCAGCTTACCGGGACTAGCGGGAGTGGAGCAGTTCTTC.

Notes on this clone: This CDR3 is also generated by other DNA sequences in the sample. This chain joins TRBV5-4 and TRBJ2-7; D may be TRBD2 (5 bases). This CDR3 contains 15 residues. Per the germline V gene, CDR1 is SGHNT and CDR2 is YYREEE (reference sequence). Between the trimmed V and J ends, which lost 0 bases and 0 bases, there was a span of 10 bases. CDR3 sequence: CASSLDPGYSYEQYF. In nucleotides, the CDR3 is TGTGCCAGCAGCTTGGACCCGGGGTACTCCTACGAGCAGTACTTC.

The genes are TRBV5-6 and TRBJ1-2; perhaps TRBD1 as D (5 bases). Looked up from germline, CDR1 is SGHDT and CDR2 is YYEEEE. This CDR3 region has 16 residues. V was cut by 3 bases and J by 5 bases, with 20 bases left in between. This CDR3 is CASSSLATPRGYGYTF. In nucleotides, the CDR3 is TGTGCCAGCAGCTCTCTTGCGACACCTCGGGGGTATGGCTACACCTTC.

This chain uses TRBV4-1 with TRBJ2-1; a possible D gene is TRBD1 (6 bases). Germline V gene data show CDR1 as MGHRA and CDR2 as YSYEKL. CDR3 size: 14 residues. Trimming left V 2 bases short and J 9 bases short, with 14 bases between. The CDR3 loop reads CASSQTQGISEQFF. For the CDR3, the DNA is TGCGCCAGCAGCCAAACACAGGGCATTAGTGAGCAGTTCTTC.

The CDR3 is CASSFYPGELVADTQYF. The DNA of the CDR3 is TGTGCCAGCAGCTTTTATCCGGGGGAGTTAGTCGCAGATACGCAGTATTTT. The V gene is TRBV7-9, the J gene TRBJ2-3; TRBD2 might be the D (6 bases). V was pared by 3 bases and J by 4 bases, with 20 bases between. The CDR3 is 17 residues long. CDR1 and CDR2 (germline): SEHNR, FQNEAQ (reference sequence).

This clone has a single count. V and J are TRBV5-4 and TRBJ1-1, with 9 bases matching TRBD1. Germline V gives CDR1 SGHNT, CDR2 YYREEE (reference sequence). The CDR3 extends over 14 amino acids. J was trimmed by 5 bases and V by 1 base; bases with no gene match: 3. CDR3 sequence reads: CASSLQQGATEAFF. Here the CDR3 DNA reads TGTGCCAGCAGCTTGCAACAGGGGGCAACTGAAGCTTTCTTT.

Details on this clone: The junction departs from the called germline gene at one end, perhaps through a read error. This sequence joins TRBV6-5 and TRBJ2-3; 8 bases align to TRBD2. Germline-derived CDR1 and CDR2 are MNHEY and SVGAGI. The CDR3 spans 15 residues. The CDR3 is CASSPGLEYFGALSF. The CDR3 DNA reads as TGTGCCAGCAGTCCGGGACTAGAATATTTTGGCGCCCTATCTTTT.

The chain is built from TRBV6-6 and TRBJ1-1, with D possibly matching TRBD1 (6 bases). The CDR3 runs to 13 residues. The germline CDR1 and CDR2 sequences are MNHNY and SVGAGI (reference sequence). The V end was cut by 5 bases, the J end by 8 bases, with 15 bases between. The CDR3 spells CASSPAGGLEAFF. Here the CDR3 DNA reads TGTGCCAGCAGTCCCGCCGGGGGGCTGGAAGCTTTCTTT.

The rearrangement links TRBV7-9 to TRBJ2-7; a possible D gene is TRBD2 (5 bases). The CDR3 consists of 12 residues. Germline V gene data show CDR1 as SEHNR and CDR2 as FQNEAQ (reference sequence). Trimming cost V 1 base and J 7 bases, with 8 bases left between them. CDR3 sequence: CASSLGEPEQYF. The CDR3, as DNA: TGTGCCAGCAGCTTAGGGGAGCCTGAGCAGTACTTC. The variable domain in full, with the rest retrieved from reference TRBV7-9 and TRBJ2-7, is DTGVSQNPRHKITKRGQNVTFRCDPISEHNRLYWYRQTLGQGPEFLTYFQNEAQLEKSRLLSDRFSAERPKGSFSTLEIQRTEQGDSAMYLCASSLGEPEQYFGPGTRLTVT.

This clone was counted a few times. J is TRBJ2-1 and V is TRBV5-1; no clear D. The CDR3 has 12 amino acids. Trimming shortened V by 4 bases and J by 7 bases, and 9 bases separated the two germline ends. Germline CDR1 SGHRS, CDR2 YFSETQ. DNA for the CDR3: TGCGCCAGCAGCCCGACTGGGAATGAGCAGTTCTTC. Protein sequence: CASSPTGNEQFF.

V usage is TRBV6-6 and J usage is TRBJ1-5; tentatively, D is TRBD1 (5 bases). From germline, CDR1 is MNHNY and CDR2 SVGAGI (reference sequence). The CDR3 loop spans 15 amino acids. The V gene lost 5 bases and the J gene lost 8 bases, with 19 bases spanning the gap. The CDR3 is CASSQAGRTLEPQHF. The CDR3 region has the DNA TGTGCCAGCAGTCAGGCGGGACGGACTCTGGAGCCCCAGCATTTT.

This clone was detected only once. The chain uses TRBV19 and TRBJ2-1; 9 nucleotides match TRBD2. Germline CDR1 reads LNHDA; CDR2 reads SQIVND (reference sequence). The CDR3 covers 14 residues. The trim removed 10 bases at V and 4 bases at J, leaving 8 bases unmatched. The CDR3 DNA sequence: TGTGCCACCCAAGCGGGGGGCCCGTACAATGAGCAGTTCTTC. As protein: CATQAGGPYNEQFF.

The rearrangement joins TRBV9 to TRBJ1-6, with D perhaps matching TRBD1 (5 bases). The V end lost 3 bases, the J end lost 5 bases, and 12 bases lay between the germline ends. The CDR3 is made up of 15 amino acids. Germline assignment: CDR1 SGDLS and CDR2 YYNGEE. CDR3 protein: CASSGFGANNSPLHF. As DNA, the CDR3 is TGTGCCAGCAGCGGTTTCGGGGCTAATAATTCACCCCTCCACTTT.

Here the CDR3 DNA reads TGTGCCAGCAGCTTAGGCTGGCTAGCGGGAGGGAAGAGCACAGATACGCAGTATTTT. The encoded protein is CASSLGWLAGGKSTDTQYF. The V gene is TRBV13, the J gene TRBJ2-3, with 12 bases identical to TRBD2. V was clipped by 0 bases and J by 0 bases; unmatched bases: 7. The germline CDR1 and CDR2 sequences are PRHDT and FYEKMQ (reference sequence). CDR3 length equals 19 residues.

The gene calls are TRBV5-4 and TRBJ2-7, with TRBD2 as a possible D gene (6 bases). The CDR3 has 16 residues. V was pared by 4 bases and J by 2 bases, with 19 bases between. The V gene's germline CDR1 is SGHNT and CDR2 YYREEE (reference sequence). The CDR3 is CASSGLGEEFTYEQYF. The CDR3, as DNA: TGTGCCAGCAGCGGCTTGGGGGAGGAATTCACCTACGAGCAGTACTTC.

V is TRBV7-9 and J is TRBJ2-1, with D possibly matching TRBD2 (6 bases). The CDR3 totals 13 residues. V lost 10 bases, J lost 0 bases, and 10 bases lay in between. CDR1 SEHNR and CDR2 FQNEAQ come from the germline V gene (reference sequence). This CDR3 reads CATGGSSYNEQFF. The DNA for the CDR3 is TGTGCCACCGGGGGATCCTCCTACAATGAGCAGTTCTTC.

The chain couples TRBV5-5 to TRBJ1-2; no firm D call. This CDR3 region has 13 residues. Trimming cost V 0 bases and J 5 bases, with 8 bases left between them. Germline V gene sequence: CDR1 SGHKS, CDR2 YYEKEE (reference sequence). The CDR3 loop reads CASSLESRYGYTF. In DNA, the CDR3 is TGTGCCAGCAGCTTGGAGTCTCGATATGGCTACACCTTC. Full variable domain (outside the CDR3, taken from reference TRBV5-5 and TRBJ1-2): DAGVTQSPTHLIKTRGQQVTLRCSPISGHKSVSWYQQVLGQGPQFIFQYYEKEERGRGNFPDRFSARQFPNYSSELNVNALLLGDSALYLCASSLESRYGYTFGSGTRLTVV.

The chain recombines TRBV29-1 with TRBJ1-1; D is unclear. This CDR3 is built from 14 residues. Per the germline V gene, CDR1 is SQVTM and CDR2 is ANQGSEA. Deletions cut 1 base from V and 4 bases from J, with 13 bases between. The CDR3 DNA reads as TGCAGCGTTGAAGTCCCGGGGTTAGGCACTGAAGCTTTCTTT. This translates into CSVEVPGLGTEAFF.

The chain uses TRBV5-1 and TRBJ2-5; 7 nucleotides match TRBD2. V dropped 3 bases and J dropped 0; count of bases not matched to a gene: 11. Per the germline V gene, CDR1 is SGHRS and CDR2 is YFSETQ. This CDR3 has 17 residues. In DNA, the CDR3 is TGCGCCAGCAGCTCCCCAGCGGGGACGAAGTACCAAGAGACCCAGTACTTC. This translates into CASSSPAGTKYQETQYF. Complete variable domain (other parts from reference TRBV5-1 and TRBJ2-5): KAGVTQTPRYLIKTRGQQVTLSCSPISGHRSVSWYQQTPGQGLQFLFEYFSETQRNKGNFPGRFSGRQFSNSRSEMNVSTLELGDSALYLCASSSPAGTKYQETQYFGPGTRLLVL.

The chain is built from TRBV27 and TRBJ2-2, with D maybe TRBD1 (5 bases). Trimming removed 2 bases from V and 4 bases from J, with 14 bases in between. The CDR3 totals 16 residues. Germline V CDR1 and CDR2: MNHEY, SMNVEV (reference sequence). DNA of the CDR3: TGTGCCAGCAGTTTACCATTGGGGCAGGTCACCGGGGAGCTGTTTTTT. It codes for CASSLPLGQVTGELFF.

Written as DNA, the CDR3 is TGTGCCAGCAGTGATAAGGGGGAAGGGTGGGAGATTTTCACCGGGGAGCTGTTTTTT. Protein product: CASSDKGEGWEIFTGELFF. This chain connects TRBV2 to TRBJ2-2; a possible D gene is TRBD1 (6 bases). This CDR3 has 19 amino acids. The V and J ends lost 3 bases and 4 bases respectively, with 24 bases between them. In germline, CDR1 is SNHLY, CDR2 FYNNEI. The full variable domain, with the rest looked up from reference TRBV2 and TRBJ2-2, is EPEVTQTPSHQVTQMGQEVILRCVPISNHLYFYWYRQILGQKVEFLVSFYNNEISEKSEIFDDQFSVERPDGSNFTLKIRSTKLEDSAMYFCASSDKGEGWEIFTGELFFGEGSRLTVL.